The clone carrying this T cell receptor beta chain has ten or more counts. The data belong to a study of blood T cell repertoires in COVID-19. Study-wide background: Specimens from acute and convalescent COVID-19 originated in the United States, Italy and Spain. T cells, B-cell-depleted T cells, or PBMCs supplied cDNA or gDNA.

Source study methods: Amplification of reference gene primers provided the estimated nucleated cell counts. The table came from immunoSEQ multiplex PCR; TCRdb's copy has only in-frame clones and leaves some out. The V and J calls and clone size come from that table; D and trimming were worked out from the DNA. This sample carries approximately 100,000 clones, roughly two thirds of them seen once, and the ten largest clones take approximately 0.87%. This CDR3 has 15 residues. The germline V gene has CDR1 LNHNV and CDR2 YYDKDF (reference sequence). The V and J ends lost 8 bases and 6 bases respectively, with 19 bases between them.

The material sequenced was peripheral blood. The genes are TRBV15 and TRBJ2-2, with D hard to call. The source is a human donor with acute or convalescent COVID-19. The donor label of this sample is uncertain. This CDR3 is CATRLTLRPSGELFF. CDR3 coding DNA: TGTGCCACCCGCTTGACATTGAGACCGTCCGGGGAGCTGTTTTTT.